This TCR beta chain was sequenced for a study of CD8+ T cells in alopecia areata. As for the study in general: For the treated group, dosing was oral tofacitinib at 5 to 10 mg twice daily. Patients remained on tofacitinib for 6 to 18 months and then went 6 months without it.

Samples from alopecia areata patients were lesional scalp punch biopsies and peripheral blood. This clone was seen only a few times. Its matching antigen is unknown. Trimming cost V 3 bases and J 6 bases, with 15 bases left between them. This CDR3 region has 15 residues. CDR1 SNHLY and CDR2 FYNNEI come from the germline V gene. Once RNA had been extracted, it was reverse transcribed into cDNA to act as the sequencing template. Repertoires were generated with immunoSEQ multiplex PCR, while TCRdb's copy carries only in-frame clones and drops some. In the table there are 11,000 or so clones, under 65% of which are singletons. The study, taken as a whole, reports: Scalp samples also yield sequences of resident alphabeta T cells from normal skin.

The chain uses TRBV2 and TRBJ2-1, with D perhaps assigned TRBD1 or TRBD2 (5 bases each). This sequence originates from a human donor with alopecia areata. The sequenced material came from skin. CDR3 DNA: TGTGCCAGCAGTGAGGAGGTAGGGGTAAGCAATGAGCAGTTCTTC. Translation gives CASSEEVGVSNEQFF.